Shown below are 3 T cell receptor beta chains from a single sample sequenced in a study of T cells in narcolepsy. The assay was immunoSEQ multiplex PCR, and TCRdb's table has in-frame clones only and misses some. The sample has around 30,000 clones, approximately 80% seen once. What was sequenced was memory (CD45RA-) CD4+ T cells from blood. Every receptor here comes from a human donor in good health.

The CDR3 DNA reads as TGTGCCAGCAGTTTTGTCAGGGAAACTCAGCCCCAGCATTTT. This encodes CASSFVRETQPQHF. The chain couples TRBV27 to TRBJ1-5; tentative D call: TRBD1 (5 bases). This CDR3 spans 14 amino acids. V dropped 3 bases and J dropped 6 bases, with 12 bases sitting between them. Per germline, CDR1 MNHEY and CDR2 SMNVEV (reference sequence).

This clone was seen a few times. CDR3 bases: TGTGCCAGCAGCCTGGGACAGGGGTACACTGAAGCTTTCTTT. The encoded protein is CASSLGQGYTEAFF. The chain carries TRBV6-5 and TRBJ1-1; 10 positions match TRBD1. The V gene's germline CDR1 is MNHEY and CDR2 SVGAGI. CDR3 length: 14 residues. J lost 3 bases, V lost 6 bases, and 4 bases had no gene match.

The rearrangement links TRBV19 to TRBJ1-5, with 8 bases lining up with TRBD1. Unmatched junction bases numbered 11, after V lost 3 bases and J lost 7 bases. Germline V CDR1 and CDR2: LNHDA, SQIVND (reference sequence). There are 16 residues in the CDR3. DNA of the CDR3: TGTGCCAGTAGTATTATCCCAGGGGGCTCGGGACAGCCCCAGCATTTT. Translated: CASSIIPGGSGQPQHF.